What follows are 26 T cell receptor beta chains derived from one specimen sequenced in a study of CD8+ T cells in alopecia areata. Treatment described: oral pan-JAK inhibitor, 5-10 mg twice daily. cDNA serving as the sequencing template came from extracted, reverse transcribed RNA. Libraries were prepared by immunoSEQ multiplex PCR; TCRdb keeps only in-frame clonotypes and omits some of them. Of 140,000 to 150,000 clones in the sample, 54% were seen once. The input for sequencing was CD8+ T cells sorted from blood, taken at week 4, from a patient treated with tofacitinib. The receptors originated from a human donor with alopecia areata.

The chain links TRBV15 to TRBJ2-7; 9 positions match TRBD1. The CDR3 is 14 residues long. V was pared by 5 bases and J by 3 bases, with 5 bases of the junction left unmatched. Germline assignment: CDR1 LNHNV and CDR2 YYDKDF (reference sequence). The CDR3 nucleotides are TGTGCCACCAGCGAAGTGGGACAGGGCTACGAGCAGTACTTC. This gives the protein CATSEVGQGYEQYF.

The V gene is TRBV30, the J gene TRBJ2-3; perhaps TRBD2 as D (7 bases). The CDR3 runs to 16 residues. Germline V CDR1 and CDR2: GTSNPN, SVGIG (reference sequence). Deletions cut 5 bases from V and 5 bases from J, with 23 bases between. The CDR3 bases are TGTGCCTGGGGGGGAGGGGGACCCCCGAGTGGAGATACGCAGTATTTT. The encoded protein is CAWGGGGPPSGDTQYF. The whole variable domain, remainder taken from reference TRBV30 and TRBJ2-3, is SQTIHQWPATLVQPVGSPLSLECTVEGTSNPNLYWYRQAAGRGLQLLFYSVGIGQISSEVPQNLSASRPQDRQFILSSKKLLLSDSGFYLCAWGGGGPPSGDTQYFGPGTRLTVL.

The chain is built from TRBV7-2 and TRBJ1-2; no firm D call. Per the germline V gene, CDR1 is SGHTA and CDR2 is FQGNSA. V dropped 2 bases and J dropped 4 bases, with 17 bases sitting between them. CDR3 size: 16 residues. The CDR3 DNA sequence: TGTGCCAGCAGCTTATTCCTCGACCCGGCGGGCTATGGCTACACCTTC. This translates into CASSLFLDPAGYGYTF.

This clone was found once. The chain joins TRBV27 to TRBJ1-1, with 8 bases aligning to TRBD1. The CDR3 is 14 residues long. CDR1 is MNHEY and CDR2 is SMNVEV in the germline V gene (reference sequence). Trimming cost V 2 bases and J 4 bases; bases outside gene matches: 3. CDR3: CASSLQGAGTEAFF. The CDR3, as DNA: TGTGCCAGCAGTTTACAGGGGGCTGGCACTGAAGCTTTCTTT.

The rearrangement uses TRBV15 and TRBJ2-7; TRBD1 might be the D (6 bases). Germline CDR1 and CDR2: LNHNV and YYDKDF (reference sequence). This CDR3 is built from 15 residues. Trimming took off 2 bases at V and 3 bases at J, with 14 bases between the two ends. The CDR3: CATSRHLGDNYEQYF. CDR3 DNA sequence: TGTGCCACCAGCAGACACCTTGGGGACAACTACGAGCAGTACTTC.

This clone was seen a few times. CDR3 sequence reads: CSVEDPGATNTEAFF. The CDR3 coding sequence is TGCAGCGTTGAAGATCCGGGGGCCACGAACACTGAAGCTTTCTTT. The chain joins TRBV29-1 to TRBJ1-1; weak D call: TRBD1 (6 bases). This CDR3 spans 15 amino acids. Germline loops: CDR1 SQVTM, CDR2 ANQGSEA. V was pared by 0 bases and J by 1 base, with 12 bases between.

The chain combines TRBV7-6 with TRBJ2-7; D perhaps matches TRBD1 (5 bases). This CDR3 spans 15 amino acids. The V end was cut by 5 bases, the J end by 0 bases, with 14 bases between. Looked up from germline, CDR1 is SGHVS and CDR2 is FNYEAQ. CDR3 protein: CASSGSLQGSYEQYF. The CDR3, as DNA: TGTGCCAGCAGCGGCTCTCTTCAGGGCTCCTACGAGCAGTACTTC.

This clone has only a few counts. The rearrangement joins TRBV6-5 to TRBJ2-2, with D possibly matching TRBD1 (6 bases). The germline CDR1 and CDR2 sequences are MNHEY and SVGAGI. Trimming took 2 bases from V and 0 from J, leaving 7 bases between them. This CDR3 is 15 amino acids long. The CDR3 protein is CASSYGTTNTGELFF. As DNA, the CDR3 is TGTGCCAGCAGTTACGGGACAACGAACACCGGGGAGCTGTTTTTT.

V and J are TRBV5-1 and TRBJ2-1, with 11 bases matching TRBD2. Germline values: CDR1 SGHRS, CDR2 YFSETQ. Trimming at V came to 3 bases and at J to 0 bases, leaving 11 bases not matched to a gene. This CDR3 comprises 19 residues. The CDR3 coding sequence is TGCGCCAGCAGCTCTTCGACTAGCGGGGCAACTAGCTCCTACAATGAGCAGTTCTTC. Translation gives CASSSSTSGATSSYNEQFF.

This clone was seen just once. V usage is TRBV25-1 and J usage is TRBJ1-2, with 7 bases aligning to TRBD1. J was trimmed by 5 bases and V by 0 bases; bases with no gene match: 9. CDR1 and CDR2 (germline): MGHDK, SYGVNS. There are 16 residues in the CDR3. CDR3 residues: CASSEYVGDSTYGYTF. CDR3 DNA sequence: TGTGCCAGCAGTGAATATGTTGGGGACAGCACGTATGGCTACACCTTC.

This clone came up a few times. The DNA of the CDR3 is TGCGCCAGCAGCCAACCGGGACAGGGGAGAGATGAGCAGTTCTTC. Encoded protein: CASSQPGQGRDEQFF. J is TRBJ2-1 and V is TRBV4-1, with 10 positions matching TRBD1. This CDR3 comprises 15 residues. V shed 2 bases, J shed 8 bases, and the junction held 6 bases outside the gene matches. Germline CDR1 is MGHRA and CDR2 is YSYEKL.

CDR3 region: CASSWTGTYGYTF. CDR3 bases: TGTGCCAGCAGCTGGACAGGGACCTATGGCTACACCTTC. This rearrangement joins TRBV7-3 to TRBJ1-2; 8 nucleotides match TRBD1. V shed 4 bases, J shed 4 bases, and the junction held 2 bases outside the gene matches. CDR1 is SGHTA, CDR2 FQGTGA, per germline. The CDR3 is 13 amino acids.

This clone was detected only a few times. The CDR3 region is CASSASSRPGPAGETQYF. CDR3 nucleotide sequence: TGTGCCAGCAGCGCCTCAAGCCGACCGGGACCGGCAGGGGAGACCCAGTACTTC. This rearrangement joins TRBV9 to TRBJ2-5; D could derive from TRBD1 or TRBD2 (5 bases each). The V end was cut by 3 bases, the J end by 5 bases, with 26 bases between. CDR3 length: 18 amino acids. Germline loops: CDR1 SGDLS, CDR2 YYNGEE.

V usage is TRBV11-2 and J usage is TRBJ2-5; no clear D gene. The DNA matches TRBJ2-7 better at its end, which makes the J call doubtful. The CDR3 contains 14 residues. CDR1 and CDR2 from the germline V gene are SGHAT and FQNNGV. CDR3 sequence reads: CASSLNMGNYEQYF. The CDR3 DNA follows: TGTGCCAGCAGCTTAAATATGGGGAACTACGAGCAGTACTTC.

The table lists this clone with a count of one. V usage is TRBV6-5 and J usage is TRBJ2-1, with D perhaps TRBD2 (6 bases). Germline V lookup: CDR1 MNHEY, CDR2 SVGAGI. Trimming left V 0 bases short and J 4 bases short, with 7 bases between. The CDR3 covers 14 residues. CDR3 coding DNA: TGTGCCAGCAGTTACTCGGAGGGATACAATGAGCAGTTCTTC. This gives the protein CASSYSEGYNEQFF.

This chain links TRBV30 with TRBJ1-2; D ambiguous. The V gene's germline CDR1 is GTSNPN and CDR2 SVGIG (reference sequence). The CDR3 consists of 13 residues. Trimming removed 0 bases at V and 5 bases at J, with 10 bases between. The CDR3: CAWSVTPSYGYTF. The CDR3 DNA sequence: TGTGCCTGGAGTGTTACGCCATCTTATGGCTACACCTTC.

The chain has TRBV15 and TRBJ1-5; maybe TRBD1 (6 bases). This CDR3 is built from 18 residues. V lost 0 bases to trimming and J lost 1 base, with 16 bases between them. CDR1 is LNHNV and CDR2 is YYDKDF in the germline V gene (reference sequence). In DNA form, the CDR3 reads TGTGCCACCAGCAGAGATTACAGGGAGGGTCGGAGCAATCAGCCCCAGCATTTT. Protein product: CATSRDYREGRSNQPQHF.

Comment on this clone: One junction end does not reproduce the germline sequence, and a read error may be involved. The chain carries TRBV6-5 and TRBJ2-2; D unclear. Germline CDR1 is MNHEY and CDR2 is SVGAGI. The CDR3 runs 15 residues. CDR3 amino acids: CASSYLTEIGGELFF. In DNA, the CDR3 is TGTGCCAGCAGCTACTTAACAGAGATAGGAGGGGAGCTGTTTTTT.

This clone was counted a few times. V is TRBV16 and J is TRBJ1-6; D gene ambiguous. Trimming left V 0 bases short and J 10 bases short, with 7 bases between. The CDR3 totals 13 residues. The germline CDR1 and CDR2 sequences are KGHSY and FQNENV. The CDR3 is CASSQSVGSPLHF. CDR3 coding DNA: TGTGCCAGCAGCCAATCGGTCGGGTCACCCCTCCACTTT.

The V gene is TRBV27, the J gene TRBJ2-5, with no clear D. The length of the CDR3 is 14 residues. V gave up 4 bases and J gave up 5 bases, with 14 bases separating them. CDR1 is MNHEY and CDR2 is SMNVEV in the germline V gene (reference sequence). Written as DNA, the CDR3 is TGTGCCAGCAGTTCGTTCGGATACGGGGAGACCCAGTACTTC. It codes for CASSSFGYGETQYF.

The CDR3 DNA follows: TGTGCCTGGAGGGGGGCAGCCTACGAGCAGTACTTC. Translation: CAWRGAAYEQYF. The chain uses TRBV30 and TRBJ2-7; TRBD1 is a possible D gene (6 bases). The CDR3 is 12 amino acids. In germline, CDR1 is GTSNPN, CDR2 SVGIG (reference sequence). V lost 3 bases and J lost 2, with 8 bases in between.

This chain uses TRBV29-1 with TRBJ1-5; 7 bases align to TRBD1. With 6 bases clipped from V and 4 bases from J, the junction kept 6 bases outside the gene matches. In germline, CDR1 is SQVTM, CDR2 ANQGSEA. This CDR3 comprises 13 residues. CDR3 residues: CSVTGMGNQPQHF. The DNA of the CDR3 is TGCAGCGTGACAGGGATGGGAAATCAGCCCCAGCATTTT.

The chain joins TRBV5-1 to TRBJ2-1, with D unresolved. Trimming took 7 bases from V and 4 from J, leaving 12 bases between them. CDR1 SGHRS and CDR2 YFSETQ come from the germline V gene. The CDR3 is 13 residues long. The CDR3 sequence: CASLDAGYNEQFF. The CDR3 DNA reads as TGCGCCAGCCTCGACGCTGGGTACAATGAGCAGTTCTTC.

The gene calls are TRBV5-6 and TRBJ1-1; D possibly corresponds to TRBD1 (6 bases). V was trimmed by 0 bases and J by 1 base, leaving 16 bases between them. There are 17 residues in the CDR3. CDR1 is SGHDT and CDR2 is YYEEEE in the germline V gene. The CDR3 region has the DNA TGTGCCAGCAGCTTGGCCACAGGGTACACCTGGAACACTGAAGCTTTCTTT. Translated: CASSLATGYTWNTEAFF.

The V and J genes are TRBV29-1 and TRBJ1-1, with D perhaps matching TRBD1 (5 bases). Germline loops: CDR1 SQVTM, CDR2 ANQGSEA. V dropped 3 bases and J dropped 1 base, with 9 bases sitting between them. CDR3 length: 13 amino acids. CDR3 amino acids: CSVDRDENTEAFF. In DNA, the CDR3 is TGCAGCGTTGACAGGGACGAGAACACTGAAGCTTTCTTT.

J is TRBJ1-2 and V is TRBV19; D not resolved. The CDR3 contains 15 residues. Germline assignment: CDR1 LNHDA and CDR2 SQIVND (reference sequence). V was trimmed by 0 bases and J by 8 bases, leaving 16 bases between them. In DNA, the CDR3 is TGTGCCAGTAGTATAGATCTAGAGACGGATCTGGGCTACACCTTC. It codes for CASSIDLETDLGYTF.